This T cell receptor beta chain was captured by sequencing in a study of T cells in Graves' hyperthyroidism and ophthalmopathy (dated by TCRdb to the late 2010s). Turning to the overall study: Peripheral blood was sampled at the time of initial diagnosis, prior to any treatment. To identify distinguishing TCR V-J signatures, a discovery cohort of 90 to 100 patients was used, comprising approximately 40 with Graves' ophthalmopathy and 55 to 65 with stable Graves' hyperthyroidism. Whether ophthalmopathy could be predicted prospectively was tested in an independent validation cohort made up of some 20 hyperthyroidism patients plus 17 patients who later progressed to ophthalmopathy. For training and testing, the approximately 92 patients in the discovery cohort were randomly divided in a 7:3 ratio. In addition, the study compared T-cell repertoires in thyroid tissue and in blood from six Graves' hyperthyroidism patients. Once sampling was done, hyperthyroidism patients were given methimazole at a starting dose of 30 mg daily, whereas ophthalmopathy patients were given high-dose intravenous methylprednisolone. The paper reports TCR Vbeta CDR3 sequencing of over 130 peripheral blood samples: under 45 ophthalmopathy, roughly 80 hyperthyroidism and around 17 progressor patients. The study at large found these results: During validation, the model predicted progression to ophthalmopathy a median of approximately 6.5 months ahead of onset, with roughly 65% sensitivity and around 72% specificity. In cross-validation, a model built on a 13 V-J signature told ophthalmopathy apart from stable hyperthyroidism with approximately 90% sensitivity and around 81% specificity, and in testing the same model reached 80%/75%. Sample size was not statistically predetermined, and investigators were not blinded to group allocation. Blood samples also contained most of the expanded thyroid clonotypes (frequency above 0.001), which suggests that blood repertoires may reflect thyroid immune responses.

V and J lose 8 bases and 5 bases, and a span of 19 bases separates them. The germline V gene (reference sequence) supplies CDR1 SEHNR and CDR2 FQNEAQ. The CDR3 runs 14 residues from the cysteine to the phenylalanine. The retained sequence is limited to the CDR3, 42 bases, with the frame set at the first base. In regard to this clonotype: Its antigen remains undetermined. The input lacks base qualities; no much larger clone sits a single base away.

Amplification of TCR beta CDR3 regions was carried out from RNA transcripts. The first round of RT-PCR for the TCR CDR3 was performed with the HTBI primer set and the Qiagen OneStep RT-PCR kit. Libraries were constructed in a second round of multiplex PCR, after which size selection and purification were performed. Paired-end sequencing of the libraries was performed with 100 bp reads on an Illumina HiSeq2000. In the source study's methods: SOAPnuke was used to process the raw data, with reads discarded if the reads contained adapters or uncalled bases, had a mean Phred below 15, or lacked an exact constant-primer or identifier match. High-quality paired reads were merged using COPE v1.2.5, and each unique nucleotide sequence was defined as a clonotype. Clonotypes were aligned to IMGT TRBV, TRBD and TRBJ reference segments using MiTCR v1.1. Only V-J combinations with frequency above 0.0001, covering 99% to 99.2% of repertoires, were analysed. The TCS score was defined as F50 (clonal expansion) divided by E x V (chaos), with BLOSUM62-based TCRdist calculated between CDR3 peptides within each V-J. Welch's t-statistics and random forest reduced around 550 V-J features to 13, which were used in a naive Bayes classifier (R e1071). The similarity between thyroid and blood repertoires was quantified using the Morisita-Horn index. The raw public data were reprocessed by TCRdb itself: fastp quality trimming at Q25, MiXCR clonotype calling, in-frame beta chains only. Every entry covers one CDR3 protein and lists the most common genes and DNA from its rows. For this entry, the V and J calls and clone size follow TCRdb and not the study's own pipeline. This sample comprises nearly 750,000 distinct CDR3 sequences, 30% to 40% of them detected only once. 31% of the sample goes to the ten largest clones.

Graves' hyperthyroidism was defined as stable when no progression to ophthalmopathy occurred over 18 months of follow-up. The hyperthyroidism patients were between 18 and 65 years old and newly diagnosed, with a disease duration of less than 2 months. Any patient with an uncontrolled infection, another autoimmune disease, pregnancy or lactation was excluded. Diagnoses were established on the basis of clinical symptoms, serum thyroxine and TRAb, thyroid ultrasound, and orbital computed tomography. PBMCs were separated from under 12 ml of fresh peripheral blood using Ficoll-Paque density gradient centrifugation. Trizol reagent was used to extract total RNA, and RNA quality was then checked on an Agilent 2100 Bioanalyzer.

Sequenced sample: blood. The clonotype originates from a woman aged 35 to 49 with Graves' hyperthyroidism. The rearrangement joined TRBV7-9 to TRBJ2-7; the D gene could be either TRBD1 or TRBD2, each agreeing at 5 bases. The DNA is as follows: TGTGCCAGCTCACCTGCCCAGGGACGGAACGAGCAGTACTTC. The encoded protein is CASSPAQGRNEQYF.